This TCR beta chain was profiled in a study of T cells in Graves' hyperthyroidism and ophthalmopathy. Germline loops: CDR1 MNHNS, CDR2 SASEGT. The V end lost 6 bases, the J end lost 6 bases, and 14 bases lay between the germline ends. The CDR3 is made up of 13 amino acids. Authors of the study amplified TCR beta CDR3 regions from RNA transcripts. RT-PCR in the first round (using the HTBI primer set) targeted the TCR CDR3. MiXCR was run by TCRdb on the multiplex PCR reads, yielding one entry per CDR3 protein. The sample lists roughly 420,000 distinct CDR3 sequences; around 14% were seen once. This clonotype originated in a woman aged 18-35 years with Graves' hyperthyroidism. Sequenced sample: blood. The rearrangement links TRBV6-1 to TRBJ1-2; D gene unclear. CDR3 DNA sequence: TGTGCCAGCAGCTACGCGGGGAGGGATGGCTACACCTTC. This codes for CASSYAGRDGYTF.